The sequence of this T cell receptor (beta chain) was determined in a study of T-cell memory formation after mild COVID-19. Study overall: Clustering of TCRs was largely donor specific. Study-level findings and limits: Contracting CD4+ clones were located mainly in CM and EM, and CD8+ clones in EMRA. Whether day 37 second-wave clones are SARS-CoV-2-specific was not confirmed.

In the case of this clonotype: Antigen unknown.

Using constant-segment primers, 5'RACE produced TCR alpha and TCR beta cDNA libraries carrying sample barcodes and UMIs. TCRdb redid the calling of the 5' RACE reads with MiXCR, one entry per CDR3 protein. The sample shows roughly 99,000 distinct CDR3 sequences, around 14% of them seen only once. CDR1 is SQVTM and CDR2 is ANQGSEA in the germline V gene. V gave up 3 bases and J gave up 2 bases, with 13 bases separating them. The CDR3 runs to 14 residues. The chain couples TRBV29-1 to TRBJ2-5; possible D gene TRBD2, 6 bases. The receptor's source is a young man who had mild COVID-19 (a few samples of this study predate the infection). Cell type and time point are not known. Material: PBMCs or a T cell subset sorted from them (not recorded which). CDR3: CSVDPGGRQETQYF. CDR3 bases: TGCAGCGTTGACCCCGGGGGTCGTCAAGAGACCCAGTACTTC.